These 27 T cell receptor beta chains came from one sample sequenced in a study of blood T cell repertoires in COVID-19. Sequencing was performed with immunoSEQ multiplex PCR; in TCRdb, only in-frame clones are kept and a portion is missing. The sample records fewer than 250,000 clones, around four fifths being singletons. The material sequenced was peripheral blood. These TCRs come from a woman aged 80 or over with COVID-19, enrolled during active disease.

The V gene is TRBV7-9, the J gene TRBJ1-6; possibly TRBD1 for D (5 bases). Between the trimmed V and J ends, which lost 4 bases and 5 bases, there was a span of 12 bases. The CDR3 extends over 15 amino acids. The germline CDR1 and CDR2 sequences are SEHNR and FQNEAQ (reference sequence). CDR3 loop: CASSSRSRDNSPLHF. CDR3 sequence (DNA): TGTGCCAGCAGCTCCCGATCCAGGGATAATTCACCCCTCCACTTT.

The chain employs TRBV5-1 and TRBJ1-2; a weak D match, TRBD1 (5 bases). V was pared by 0 bases and J by 6 bases, with 12 bases between. Germline CDR1 SGHRS, CDR2 YFSETQ. This CDR3 is built from 14 residues. CDR3 in amino acids: CASSLDPGGDGYTF. CDR3 nucleotide sequence: TGCGCCAGCAGCTTGGACCCGGGGGGGGATGGCTACACCTTC. Based on the CDR3 plus reference TRBV5-1 and TRBJ1-2, the full variable domain is KAGVTQTPRYLIKTRGQQVTLSCSPISGHRSVSWYQQTPGQGLQFLFEYFSETQRNKGNFPGRFSGRQFSNSRSEMNVSTLELGDSALYLCASSLDPGGDGYTFGSGTRLTVV.

The rearrangement joins TRBV19 to TRBJ1-4, with 9 nucleotides matching TRBD1. V was clipped by 8 bases and J by 4 bases; unmatched bases: 2. Germline assignment: CDR1 LNHDA and CDR2 SQIVND (reference sequence). This CDR3 is built from 13 residues. The CDR3 DNA sequence: TGTGCCAGTGCGGACAGGGGTAATGAAAAACTGTTTTTT. Amino acids: CASADRGNEKLFF.

The chain recombines TRBV19 with TRBJ1-5, with 9 positions matching TRBD1. V was pared by 7 bases and J by 4 bases, with 8 bases of the junction left unmatched. The CDR3 consists of 15 residues. Germline V CDR1 and CDR2: LNHDA, SQIVND (reference sequence). In nucleotides, the CDR3 is TGTGCCAGTACCGAACCCGGGACAGGGAATCAGCCCCAGCATTTT. Its translation: CASTEPGTGNQPQHF.

This clone was recorded a few times. This chain connects TRBV2 to TRBJ2-2; D gene ambiguous. The V end lost 2 bases, the J end lost 6 bases, and 7 bases lay between the germline ends. The CDR3 has 13 residues. Germline CDR1 SNHLY, CDR2 FYNNEI. This CDR3 is CASSETSAGELFF. CDR3 bases: TGTGCCAGCAGTGAAACGTCGGCCGGGGAGCTGTTTTTT.

V usage is TRBV29-1 and J usage is TRBJ1-2; a possible D gene is TRBD1 (6 bases). The germline V gene has CDR1 SQVTM and CDR2 ANQGSEA. The length of the CDR3 is 12 residues. Trimming removed 2 bases from V and 8 bases from J, with 12 bases in between. The CDR3 region is CSVERDTPGYTF. CDR3 DNA sequence: TGCAGCGTTGAACGGGACACGCCGGGCTACACCTTC.

V gene TRBV21-1 combines with J gene TRBJ2-3; the D call of TRBD1 is as the table states it, not checked on the DNA. TRBV21-1 is a pseudogene segment. The CDR3 length is 14 residues. The DNA of the CDR3 is TGTGCCAGCAGCAAACTCCAGTTCACAGATACGCAGTATTTT. This encodes CASSKLQFTDTQYF.

The chain has TRBV28 and TRBJ1-1, with D unresolved. Germline lookup yields CDR1 MDHEN and CDR2 SYDVKM. The CDR3 is made up of 13 amino acids. V lost 4 bases and J 1 base, leaving 7 bases between the germline ends. CDR3 region: CASSSPGNTEAFF. As DNA, the CDR3 is TGTGCCAGCAGTTCCCCGGGGAACACTGAAGCTTTCTTT.

The rearrangement links TRBV11-3 to TRBJ2-7; 10 positions agree with TRBD1. The CDR3 contains 14 residues. V was clipped by 5 bases and J by 5 bases; unmatched bases: 6. Germline values: CDR1 SGHNT, CDR2 YENEEA. CDR3 bases: TGTGCCAGCAGCAGCCGACAGGGGGCGGACGAGCAGTACTTC. Amino acid sequence: CASSSRQGADEQYF.

J is TRBJ2-3 and V is TRBV18, with 7 bases fitting TRBD2. V shed 3 bases and J 4 bases; nucleotides not matched to a gene: 4. The length of the CDR3 is 14 residues. CDR1 and CDR2 (germline): KGHSH, LQKENI. CDR3 residues: CASSPGGSADTQYF. As DNA, the CDR3 is TGTGCCAGCTCACCGGGGGGGAGCGCAGATACGCAGTATTTT.

V is TRBV10-2 and J is TRBJ2-1; 13 nucleotides line up with TRBD2. The CDR3 runs to 16 residues. Trimming took 2 bases from V and 4 from J; bases not matched to a gene: 2. Per germline, CDR1 WSHSY and CDR2 SAAADI. In DNA form, the CDR3 reads TGCGCCAGCAGTGAGACTAGCGGGGGGGCTTACAATGAGCAGTTCTTC. It yields the protein CASSETSGGAYNEQFF.

This clone was observed a few times. This chain joins TRBV10-2 and TRBJ1-1; possible D gene TRBD1, 6 bases. The V and J ends lost 1 base and 1 base respectively, with 10 bases between them. The CDR3 has 15 residues. Germline CDR1 and CDR2: WSHSY and SAAADI. The CDR3 DNA reads as TGCGCCAGCAGTGAGTTTGGACAGCCGAACACTGAAGCTTTCTTT. This gives the protein CASSEFGQPNTEAFF.

The DNA of the CDR3 is TGTGCCAGCAGCTTGGGACTAGCGGGGCACAATGAGCAGTTCTTC. This encodes CASSLGLAGHNEQFF. The rearrangement links TRBV5-6 to TRBJ2-1, with 11 bases fitting TRBD2. This CDR3 spans 15 amino acids. Trimming cost V 0 bases and J 5 bases; bases outside gene matches: 1. CDR1 SGHDT and CDR2 YYEEEE come from the germline V gene.

Here the CDR3 reads CASVTGSGANVLTF. CDR3 DNA sequence: TGTGCCAGCGTCACGGGGTCTGGGGCCAACGTCCTGACTTTC. The gene calls are TRBV2 and TRBJ2-6; D possibly corresponds to TRBD2 (5 bases). Per the germline V gene, CDR1 is SNHLY and CDR2 is FYNNEI. Trimming left V 8 bases short and J 1 base short, with 9 bases between. The CDR3 runs to 14 residues.

This clone came up once. This rearrangement joins TRBV5-6 to TRBJ2-7, with D hard to call. Trimming stripped 0 bases from V and 3 bases from J, with 10 bases between. This CDR3 has 14 amino acids. Germline V CDR1 and CDR2: SGHDT, YYEEEE. CDR3 loop: CASSLVGVRYEQYV. The CDR3 region has the DNA TGTGCCAGCAGCTTGGTTGGAGTTCGCTACGAGCAGTACGTC.

This rearrangement joins TRBV4-2 to TRBJ2-5; a weak D match, TRBD2 (5 bases). The germline V gene has CDR1 LGHNA and CDR2 YNFKEQ. This CDR3 is 13 amino acids long. Trimming shortened V by 1 base and J by 2 bases, and 5 bases separated the two germline ends. CDR3 nucleotides: TGTGCCAGCAGCCAAGGAGGGCAAGAGACCCAGTACTTC. Translation gives CASSQGGQETQYF.

J is TRBJ1-2 and V is TRBV28; D is unclear. The germline CDR1 and CDR2 sequences are MDHEN and SYDVKM. The CDR3 sequence is 11 residues long. The CDR3 is CGSLSNYGYTF. The CDR3 nucleotides are TGTGGGAGCCTATCTAACTATGGCTACACCTTC.

The V and J genes are TRBV14 and TRBJ1-6, with 9 bases identical to TRBD1. Germline V gene data show CDR1 as SGHDN and CDR2 as FVKESK. Germline trimming cut 4 bases from V and 6 bases from J; bases unmatched to any gene: 1. This CDR3 region has 14 residues. CDR3 residues: CASSRQGGNSPLHF. Written as DNA, the CDR3 is TGTGCCAGCAGCCGACAGGGGGGTAATTCACCCCTCCACTTT.

The genes are TRBV5-4 and TRBJ2-6, with 12 bases identical to TRBD2. Germline values: CDR1 SGHNT, CDR2 YYREEE (reference sequence). With V trimmed by 4 bases and J by 0 bases, 8 bases remained unmatched. The CDR3 contains 19 residues. The CDR3 DNA reads TGTGCCAGCAGCCATAGACTAGCGGGGGCGCGCTCTGGGGCCAACGTCCTGACTTTC. This gives the protein CASSHRLAGARSGANVLTF.

This rearrangement joins TRBV7-9 to TRBJ2-5; 7 bases are a match to TRBD1. The V gene's germline CDR1 is SEHNR and CDR2 FQNEAQ (reference sequence). Trimming at V came to 5 bases and at J to 3 bases, leaving 9 bases not matched to a gene. This CDR3 region has 15 residues. CDR3 amino acids: CASSPQSGTEETQYF. CDR3 bases: TGTGCCAGCAGCCCTCAATCCGGGACAGAAGAGACCCAGTACTTC. Full variable domain (rest looked up from reference TRBV7-9 and TRBJ2-5): DTGVSQNPRHKITKRGQNVTFRCDPISEHNRLYWYRQTLGQGPEFLTYFQNEAQLEKSRLLSDRFSAERPKGSFSTLEIQRTEQGDSAMYLCASSPQSGTEETQYFGPGTRLLVL.

The chain combines TRBV4-1 with TRBJ2-1; 9 bases map to TRBD2. The germline CDR1 and CDR2 sequences are MGHRA and YSYEKL. The J segment lost 9 bases and the V segment lost 0 bases, leaving 9 bases of the junction unmatched. The CDR3 has 16 amino acids. CDR3 sequence reads: CASSQDRGGGAGEQFF. CDR3 coding DNA: TGCGCCAGCAGCCAAGATCGGGGCGGGGGGGCCGGTGAGCAGTTCTTC.

The rearrangement joins TRBV28 to TRBJ1-3, with 9 positions matching TRBD1. This CDR3 has 15 amino acids. CDR1 MDHEN and CDR2 SYDVKM come from the germline V gene. V gave up 3 bases and J gave up 2 bases; unmatched junction bases: 2. The CDR3 nucleotides read TGTGCCAGCAGTTTTGGGACAGGGACTGGAAACACCATATATTTT. This encodes CASSFGTGTGNTIYF.

The rearrangement uses TRBV5-4 and TRBJ2-7; 11 bases line up with TRBD1. CDR3 length equals 15 residues. Germline loops: CDR1 SGHNT, CDR2 YYREEE (reference sequence). The V segment lost 4 bases and the J segment 0 bases; nucleotides outside the gene matches: 3. CDR3 DNA sequence: TGTGCCAGCAGCATTGGACAGGGGGCCTCCTACGAGCAGTACTTC. Protein: CASSIGQGASYEQYF.

The chain is built from TRBV7-9 and TRBJ2-1; 10 bases fit TRBD1. Germline assignment: CDR1 SEHNR and CDR2 FQNEAQ (reference sequence). With 1 base clipped from V and 8 bases from J, the junction kept 8 bases outside the gene matches. There are 16 residues in the CDR3. CDR3 protein: CASSLEGTGAPYEQFF. CDR3 nucleotides: TGTGCCAGCAGCTTAGAAGGGACAGGGGCCCCCTATGAGCAGTTCTTC. The variable domain in full, with the rest retrieved from reference TRBV7-9 and TRBJ2-1, is DTGVSQNPRHKITKRGQNVTFRCDPISEHNRLYWYRQTLGQGPEFLTYFQNEAQLEKSRLLSDRFSAERPKGSFSTLEIQRTEQGDSAMYLCASSLEGTGAPYEQFFGPGTRLTVL.

The chain couples TRBV6-5 to TRBJ2-5, with 7 bases fitting TRBD1. J gave up 5 bases and V 0 bases, and 9 bases lay outside the gene matches. The CDR3 consists of 16 residues. Germline V gene lookup returns CDR1 MNHEY and CDR2 SVGAGI. The CDR3 sequence: CASSYSTTGLGETQYF. As DNA, the CDR3 is TGTGCCAGCAGTTACTCGACGACAGGGCTTGGGGAGACCCAGTACTTC.

This chain joins TRBV4-1 and TRBJ1-2, with D possibly matching TRBD1 (5 bases). The CDR3 totals 17 residues. CDR1 and CDR2 from the germline V gene are MGHRA and YSYEKL. V was pared by 3 bases and J by 0 bases, with 17 bases between. This chain's CDR3 is CASSQAVNRPTNYGYTF. The CDR3 DNA is TGCGCCAGCAGCCAGGCTGTAAACAGGCCGACTAACTATGGCTACACCTTC.

The gene calls are TRBV10-3 and TRBJ1-1, with 8 nucleotides matching TRBD1. Germline V gene data show CDR1 as ENHRY and CDR2 as SYGVKD. V shed 9 bases, J shed 6 bases, and the junction held 12 bases outside the gene matches. This CDR3 comprises 14 residues. The CDR3 reads CAMGSGGAAAEAFF. In nucleotides, the CDR3 is TGTGCCATGGGTTCAGGGGGCGCGGCCGCTGAAGCTTTCTTT.